This entry is about one T cell receptor beta chain. V lost 0 bases, J lost 2 bases, and 4 bases stayed unmatched. The CDR3 extends over 15 amino acids. Germline-derived CDR1 and CDR2 are SGHTS and YDEGEE. This specimen comes from a study of blood T cell repertoires in COVID-19. In the study overall: Samples taken during acute and convalescent COVID-19 were collected in the United States, Italy and Spain.

Produced via immunoSEQ multiplex PCR; TCRdb's table is partial and in-frame only. The table shows about 250,000 clones, with more than 70% occurring only once. The sample taken for sequencing was peripheral blood. This chain connects TRBV5-8 to TRBJ1-2; TRBD1 agrees at 7 bases. This clonotype was sampled from a man aged 80 or over with acute or convalescent COVID-19. CDR3 in amino acids: CASSLGDRFNYGYTF. CDR3 nucleotide sequence: TGTGCCAGCAGCTTGGGGGACAGATTCAACTATGGCTACACCTTC.